The 29 T cell receptor beta chains listed next were all sequenced from one sample in a study of T cell responses to AZD1222 COVID-19 vaccine (dated by TCRdb to the early 2020s). Receptors were amplified or captured by the immunoSEQ multiplex PCR assay. TCRdb provides this immuneACCESS table in a form limited to in-frame rearrangements. Some clones are lacking; in checked studies, under half of them reflect an unresolved V gene, and why the rest are absent is not known. The sample contains more than 250,000 clones, just over 90% of them found a single time. Jointly, the top ten make up less than 0.65% of the sample. Taken with the paper, the label for time point translates to: baseline before first vaccination. Sequenced here: peripheral blood, sampled on day 0 of AZD1222 vaccination. Every receptor here comes from an adult in good health.

The rearrangement links TRBV15 to TRBJ2-2, with D possibly TRBD1 on 5 matching bases. Germline V gene sequence: CDR1 LNHNV, CDR2 YYDKDF (reference sequence). The CDR3 is 13 amino acids. Trimming took 0 bases from V and 8 from J, leaving 7 bases between them. The CDR3 nucleotides are TGTGCCACCAGCAGAGATCAGGGAGGGGAGCTGTTTTTT. It yields the protein CATSRDQGGELFF. Based on the CDR3 plus reference TRBV15 and TRBJ2-2, the full variable domain is DAMVIQNPRYQVTQFGKPVTLSCSQTLNHNVMYWYQQKSSQAPKLLFHYYDKDFNNEADTPDNFQSRRPNTSFCFLDIRSPGLGDTAMYLCATSRDQGGELFFGEGSRLTVL.

The V gene is TRBV30, the J gene TRBJ2-7; tentatively, D is TRBD1 or TRBD2 (5 bases each). Per the germline V gene, CDR1 is GTSNPN and CDR2 is SVGIG (reference sequence). This CDR3 contains 12 residues. Trimming took 4 bases from V and 4 from J, leaving 11 bases between them. The DNA for the CDR3 is TGTGCCTGGAATAGGGACGGTTACGAGCAGTACTTC. Its protein is CAWNRDGYEQYF.

The CDR3 loop reads CASSPPQQLYEQYF. Written as DNA, the CDR3 is TGTGCCAGCAGTCCCCCTCAACAACTCTACGAGCAGTACTTC. This chain uses TRBV28 with TRBJ2-7; D ambiguous. CDR1 and CDR2 from the germline V gene are MDHEN and SYDVKM. Trimming shortened V by 5 bases and J by 3 bases, and 14 bases separated the two germline ends. CDR3 size: 14 residues.

The V gene is TRBV19, the J gene TRBJ2-5, with unresolved D. The germline V and J ends were trimmed by 5 bases and 5 bases, with 15 bases remaining between them. Germline loops: CDR1 LNHDA, CDR2 SQIVND (reference sequence). The CDR3 is made up of 14 amino acids. CDR3 amino acids: CASSLQHGLETQYF. Here the CDR3 DNA reads TGTGCCAGTAGTCTCCAACATGGCCTGGAGACCCAGTACTTC.

V and J are TRBV3-1 (or the pseudogene TRBV3-2) and TRBJ1-2; TRBD1 matches at 9 bases. CDR1 is LGHDT and CDR2 is YNNKEL in the germline V gene (reference sequence). V lost 4 bases to trimming and J lost 8 bases; unmatched junction nucleotides: 8. The CDR3 loop spans 14 amino acids. The CDR3, as DNA: TGTGCCAGCAGCCTGGGACAGGGATCGCGCGGCTACACCTTC. As protein: CASSLGQGSRGYTF.

The rearrangement uses TRBV4-1 and TRBJ2-7; D is perhaps TRBD1 or TRBD2 (5 bases each). CDR1 MGHRA and CDR2 YSYEKL come from the germline V gene. The CDR3 runs 16 residues. V dropped 4 bases and J dropped 6 bases, with 22 bases sitting between them. CDR3 bases: TGCGCCAGCAGCCTCCCCGGGACCGGCCTTTTCGGCGAGCAGTACTTC. This translates into CASSLPGTGLFGEQYF.

The V gene is TRBV3-1 (or the pseudogene TRBV3-2), the J gene TRBJ1-5; no definite D call. The CDR3 loop spans 12 amino acids. Germline V CDR1 and CDR2: LGHDT, YNNKEL (reference sequence). V lost 1 base and J lost 5, with 3 bases in between. The CDR3 spells CASSQADQPQHF. The CDR3 coding sequence is TGTGCCAGCAGCCAAGCGGATCAGCCCCAGCATTTT.

This chain uses TRBV27 with TRBJ1-2; D remains ambiguous. From germline, CDR1 is MNHEY and CDR2 SMNVEV (reference sequence). The CDR3 is made up of 15 amino acids. V lost 2 bases and J lost 8, with 18 bases in between. CDR3: CASSLGSRLTRGYTF. CDR3 nucleotide sequence: TGTGCCAGCAGTTTAGGGAGCCGATTAACTAGGGGCTACACCTTC.

CDR3 nucleotide sequence: TGCGCCAGCAGCTTGGGCGGGAGGGCCGGAGATACGCAGTATTTT. It is translated as CASSLGGRAGDTQYF. The chain links TRBV5-1 to TRBJ2-3; 9 bases are a match to TRBD2. V shed 0 bases, J shed 5 bases, and the junction held 4 bases outside the gene matches. The CDR3 covers 15 residues. CDR1 is SGHRS, CDR2 YFSETQ, per germline.

This chain uses TRBV3-1 (or the pseudogene TRBV3-2) with TRBJ2-3; 9 bases line up with TRBD1. The V segment lost 4 bases and the J segment 5 bases; nucleotides outside the gene matches: 4. The CDR3 length is 14 residues. Germline V gene data show CDR1 as LGHDT and CDR2 as YNNKEL (reference sequence). In DNA, the CDR3 is TGTGCCAGCAGCCCTGGACAGGGGAGAGATACGCAGTATTTT. This sequence encodes CASSPGQGRDTQYF.

The CDR3 loop reads CASSYPDRPRPQHF. CDR3 bases: TGTGCCAGCAGTTACCCGGACAGGCCTCGGCCCCAGCATTTT. The rearrangement links TRBV6-6 to TRBJ1-5; TRBD1 aligns across 7 bases. This CDR3 is built from 14 residues. J was trimmed by 9 bases and V by 2 bases; bases with no gene match: 7. Germline V gene sequence: CDR1 MNHNY, CDR2 SVGAGI (reference sequence).

This chain links TRBV5-5 with TRBJ2-1; D is unresolved. The V end was cut by 5 bases, the J end by 4 bases, with 10 bases between. In germline, CDR1 is SGHKS, CDR2 YYEKEE (reference sequence). The CDR3 is 13 amino acids. This CDR3 reads CASSLFDYNEQFF. DNA for the CDR3: TGTGCCAGCAGTCTTTTTGATTACAATGAGCAGTTCTTC.

The chain combines TRBV30 with TRBJ2-7; D is unresolved. The CDR3 covers 12 residues. V was clipped by 3 bases and J by 5 bases, with 11 bases between them. Germline V gene data show CDR1 as GTSNPN and CDR2 as SVGIG (reference sequence). The DNA for the CDR3 is TGTGCCTGGAGGCTAGGGTCCCACGAGCAGTACTTC. Protein: CAWRLGSHEQYF. Combining the CDR3 with reference TRBV30 and TRBJ2-7 gives the whole variable domain SQTIHQWPATLVQPVGSPLSLECTVEGTSNPNLYWYRQAAGRGLQLLFYSVGIGQISSEVPQNLSASRPQDRQFILSSKKLLLSDSGFYLCAWRLGSHEQYFGPGTRLTVT.

The chain is built from TRBV19 and TRBJ1-5; D ambiguous. In germline, CDR1 is LNHDA, CDR2 SQIVND (reference sequence). Trimming took 9 bases from V and 2 from J, leaving 8 bases between them. The CDR3 contains 12 residues. DNA of the CDR3: TGTGCCAGCTCCCTTGGCAATCAGCCCCAGCATTTT. Translation: CASSLGNQPQHF.

V gene TRBV28 combines with J gene TRBJ2-1, with 7 bases lining up with TRBD2. After removal of 7 bases from V and 1 base from J, the junction contained 10 bases not matched to a gene. CDR1 is MDHEN and CDR2 is SYDVKM in the germline V gene. This CDR3 has 16 residues. The CDR3 nucleotides read TGTGCCAGCACCACTCGGTGGGGGGGGTCCTACAATGAGCAGTTCTTC. It yields the protein CASTTRWGGSYNEQFF.

The chain employs TRBV12-3 or TRBV12-4 and TRBJ2-1, with a tentative D call TRBD2 (5 bases). The CDR3 runs to 12 residues. Trimming stripped 4 bases from V and 12 bases from J, with 13 bases between. The CDR3 nucleotides read TGTGCCAGCAGTTCGATCCTAGCCAGGCAGTTCTTC. Translated: CASSSILARQFF.

This sequence joins TRBV6-6 and TRBJ2-7; weak D call: TRBD2 (6 bases). Germline CDR1 MNHNY, CDR2 SVGAGI (reference sequence). CDR3 size: 15 residues. Trimming removed 4 bases at V and 7 bases at J, with 20 bases between. CDR3 sequence reads: CASSSPGLGPLEQYF. The CDR3 DNA reads TGTGCCAGCAGTTCGCCGGGACTCGGGCCTTTAGAGCAGTACTTC.

A remark on this clone: The junction departs from the called germline gene at one end, perhaps through a read error. The chain is built from TRBV2 and TRBJ2-1; 8 bases fit TRBD1. In germline, CDR1 is SNHLY, CDR2 FYNNEI. CDR3 length: 15 residues. CDR3 amino acids: CASSIQGARFNEQFF. As DNA, the CDR3 is TGCGCCAGCAGTATTCAGGGGGCTCGGTTCAATGAGCAGTTCTTC.

This rearrangement joins TRBV7-2 to TRBJ2-1, with D possibly being TRBD1 or TRBD2 (5 bases each). V was clipped by 4 bases and J by 7 bases, with 20 bases between them. Germline CDR1 and CDR2: SGHTA and FQGNSA. This CDR3 contains 16 residues. DNA for the CDR3: TGTGCCAGCAGCTCGCGGAGGAGCGGTGGGGGTAATGAGCAGTTCTTC. Translation gives CASSSRRSGGGNEQFF.

V usage is TRBV18 and J usage is TRBJ1-2; weak D call: TRBD1 (5 bases). V lost 3 bases and J 0 bases, leaving 11 bases between the germline ends. CDR1 KGHSH and CDR2 LQKENI come from the germline V gene. CDR3 length: 15 residues. The CDR3 region has the DNA TGTGCCAGCTCACCGACGGACAAACCTAACTATGGCTACACCTTC. It specifies CASSPTDKPNYGYTF.

The rearrangement uses TRBV7-9 and TRBJ2-1; TRBD2 matches at 8 bases. There are 15 residues in the CDR3. The germline CDR1 and CDR2 sequences are SEHNR and FQNEAQ (reference sequence). V was clipped by 2 bases and J by 3 bases; unmatched bases: 3. CDR3 nucleotides: TGTGCCAGCAGCTTACCCAGCGGGGGCTACAATGAGCAGTTCTTC. This translates into CASSLPSGGYNEQFF. The complete variable domain, with remaining parts taken from reference TRBV7-9 and TRBJ2-1, reads DTGVSQNPRHKITKRGQNVTFRCDPISEHNRLYWYRQTLGQGPEFLTYFQNEAQLEKSRLLSDRFSAERPKGSFSTLEIQRTEQGDSAMYLCASSLPSGGYNEQFFGPGTRLTVL.

The chain combines TRBV9 with TRBJ1-2; D remains unclear. The CDR3 length is 11 residues. Trimming stripped 4 bases from V and 3 bases from J, with 4 bases between. Germline CDR1 and CDR2: SGDLS and YYNGEE. The CDR3 DNA reads TGTGCCAGCAGCCGGGACTATGGCTACACCTTC. Amino acids: CASSRDYGYTF.

V is TRBV5-8 and J is TRBJ2-5; D gene unclear. The CDR3 runs 11 residues. Germline assignment: CDR1 SGHTS and CDR2 YDEGEE. Trimming pared 1 base from V and 6 bases from J, leaving 4 bases between. CDR3 nucleotide sequence: TGTGCCAGCAGCTTGAGGCAGACCCAGTACTTC. This codes for CASSLRQTQYF.

The genes are TRBV7-3 and TRBJ1-1; D possibly corresponds to TRBD1 (6 bases). This CDR3 spans 18 amino acids. Germline CDR1 SGHTA, CDR2 FQGTGA. V lost 6 bases and J lost 0, with 23 bases in between. CDR3: CASSPSGGRGGMNTEAFF. DNA for the CDR3: TGTGCCAGCAGTCCGTCCGGCGGAAGGGGGGGCATGAACACTGAAGCTTTCTTT.

This clone was detected once. This chain uses TRBV28 with TRBJ1-2; D is possibly TRBD1 (6 bases). The CDR3 spans 13 residues. Germline CDR1 MDHEN, CDR2 SYDVKM. The CDR3 spells CASWGGEDYGYTF. The DNA for the CDR3 is TGTGCTTCATGGGGGGGCGAAGACTATGGCTACACCTTC.

V usage is TRBV2 and J usage is TRBJ2-7, with D possibly being TRBD1 or TRBD2 (5 bases each). Trimming stripped 4 bases from V and 2 bases from J, with 12 bases between. Germline CDR1 and CDR2: SNHLY and FYNNEI. This CDR3 spans 14 amino acids. The CDR3 sequence: CASSVRTGPYEQYF. In nucleotides, the CDR3 is TGTGCCAGCAGTGTCAGGACGGGGCCCTACGAGCAGTACTTC.

This chain connects TRBV6-1 to TRBJ2-1; D possibly corresponds to TRBD1 (5 bases). The CDR3 spans 16 residues. V was shortened by 2 bases and J by 0 bases, with 11 bases between the two germline ends. The germline CDR1 and CDR2 sequences are MNHNS and SASEGT. The CDR3: CASSERQFSSYNEQFF. The DNA of the CDR3 is TGTGCCAGCAGTGAAAGACAGTTTAGCTCCTACAATGAGCAGTTCTTC.

Comment on this clone: The sample has other DNA sequences that encode this CDR3 too. The J gene is TRBJ1-2, the V gene TRBV14, with 9 nucleotides matching TRBD1. J was trimmed by 6 bases and V by 4 bases; bases with no gene match: 3. The germline V gene encodes CDR1 SGHDN and CDR2 FVKESK. CDR3 length equals 13 residues. The CDR3 reads CASSPRQGDGYTF. CDR3 coding DNA: TGTGCCAGCAGCCCGCGACAGGGGGATGGCTACACCTTC.

This clone appeared a few times. CDR3 DNA: TGTGCCAGCAGTTTGCCCCCCCTCTACGAGCAGTACTTC. Translation gives CASSLPPLYEQYF. The chain recombines TRBV28 with TRBJ2-7; no reliable D call. Trimming left V 3 bases short and J 3 bases short, with 9 bases between. The germline gives CDR1 MDHEN, CDR2 SYDVKM. CDR3 length: 13 amino acids.